A single sample gave rise to the 10 T cell receptor beta chains below, sequenced in a study of cytomegalovirus exposure and HLA in healthy donors (dated by TCRdb to 2015 to 2018). Receptor libraries were prepared by the immunoSEQ multiplex PCR assay. For the multiplex PCR, a mixture combining 60 forward primers for TCR Vbeta segments and 13 reverse primers for TCR Jbeta segments was used. TCRdb holds this immuneACCESS table with in-frame rearrangements only. Some clones are missing; in checked studies, unresolved V genes explain under half, and the rest has no known cause. This sample has some 99,000 clones in its table, and 69% of those were observed once. Clones ranked in the top ten supply less than 1.5% of the sample. The sequenced sample was PBMCs. The source is a female donor in good health and CMV-seronegative.

The chain has TRBV5-1 and TRBJ2-7; TRBD1 is a possible D gene (5 bases). The CDR3 covers 15 residues. Germline V gene sequence: CDR1 SGHRS, CDR2 YFSETQ. The V end lost 1 base, the J end lost 4 bases, and 15 bases lay between the germline ends. The CDR3 loop is CASSLSPGLNYEQYF. Written as DNA, the CDR3 is TGCGCCAGCAGCTTGAGCCCAGGGTTAAATTACGAGCAGTACTTC.

V usage is TRBV19 and J usage is TRBJ2-7, with D maybe TRBD2 (5 bases). Germline loops: CDR1 LNHDA, CDR2 SQIVND (reference sequence). Between the trimmed V and J ends, which lost 0 bases and 4 bases, there was a span of 13 bases. The length of the CDR3 is 15 residues. The CDR3 here is CASSIDHSPGYEQYF. The CDR3 nucleotides read TGTGCCAGTAGTATAGATCATTCCCCGGGGTACGAGCAGTACTTC. Full variable domain (remainder filled in from reference TRBV19 and TRBJ2-7): DGGITQSPKYLFRKEGQNVTLSCEQNLNHDAMYWYRQDPGQGLRLIYYSQIVNDFQKGDIAEGYSVSREKKESFPLTVTSAQKNPTAFYLCASSIDHSPGYEQYFGPGTRLTVT.

This chain connects TRBV6-5 to TRBJ2-5; perhaps TRBD2 as D (6 bases). CDR1 and CDR2 from the germline V gene are MNHEY and SVGAGI. Trimming took 5 bases from V and 5 from J, leaving 18 bases between them. The CDR3 totals 15 residues. The DNA for the CDR3 is TGTGCCAGCAGTACCTCGGCACTAGCCGAGGAGACCCAGTACTTC. Protein product: CASSTSALAEETQYF.

The CDR3 DNA reads TGCAGCGGGAGGCGGGGGGGCAACACAGATACGCAGTATTTT. It codes for CSGRRGGNTDTQYF. The rearrangement joins TRBV29-1 to TRBJ2-3; 9 bases fit TRBD2. The CDR3 spans 14 residues. Germline lookup yields CDR1 SQVTM and CDR2 ANQGSEA. Trimming at V came to 7 bases and at J to 2 bases, leaving 7 bases not matched to a gene.

This rearrangement joins TRBV27 to TRBJ1-5; 9 bases fit TRBD1. J was trimmed by 3 bases and V by 5 bases; bases with no gene match: 11. CDR1 and CDR2 from the germline V gene are MNHEY and SMNVEV (reference sequence). The CDR3 spans 17 residues. As DNA, the CDR3 is TGTGCCAGCAGTCCCCTCGGGGACAGGGCTAACAATCAGCCCCAGCATTTT. This translates into CASSPLGDRANNQPQHF.

V and J are TRBV6-1 and TRBJ2-3, with a tentative D call TRBD2 (6 bases). This CDR3 is 14 amino acids long. V lost 4 bases, J lost 3 bases, and 11 bases lay in between. Germline assignment: CDR1 MNHNS and CDR2 SASEGT. CDR3 sequence (DNA): TGTGCCAGCAGTGTCAGACTAGGTACAGATACGCAGTATTTT. This encodes CASSVRLGTDTQYF.

The genes are TRBV2 and TRBJ1-4; 8 nucleotides match TRBD1. CDR3 length equals 15 residues. In germline, CDR1 is SNHLY, CDR2 FYNNEI. V dropped 9 bases and J dropped 0; count of bases not matched to a gene: 6. The CDR3 reads CASSTGGATNEKLFF. The CDR3 DNA reads TGTGCCAGTTCAACAGGGGGGGCAACTAATGAAAAACTGTTTTTT. Full variable domain (missing parts from reference TRBV2 and TRBJ1-4): EPEVTQTPSHQVTQMGQEVILRCVPISNHLYFYWYRQILGQKVEFLVSFYNNEISEKSEIFDDQFSVERPDGSNFTLKIRSTKLEDSAMYFCASSTGGATNEKLFFGSGTQLSVL.

The CDR3 region is CASSDVSDDQPQHF. The CDR3 DNA reads TGCGCCAGCAGTGATGTAAGCGACGATCAGCCCCAGCATTTT. The chain has TRBV10-2 and TRBJ1-5; D is unclear. The CDR3 sequence is 14 residues long. V lost 3 bases to trimming and J lost 5 bases, with 11 bases between them. Germline V gene data show CDR1 as WSHSY and CDR2 as SAAADI.

The chain recombines TRBV11-2 with TRBJ2-1; 14 bases agree with TRBD2. Germline CDR1 reads SGHAT; CDR2 reads FQNNGV. V gave up 0 bases and J gave up 15 bases; unmatched junction bases: 10. The length of the CDR3 is 16 residues. The CDR3 sequence: CASSLDRRLAGGPGFF. In DNA form, the CDR3 reads TGTGCCAGCAGCTTAGATAGGAGACTAGCGGGAGGGCCGGGGTTCTTC.

The genes are TRBV7-3 and TRBJ2-2; tentatively, D is TRBD2 (6 bases). The CDR3 has 16 amino acids. The V and J ends lost 2 bases and 1 base respectively, with 11 bases between them. Per germline, CDR1 SGHTA and CDR2 FQGTGA. CDR3: CASSLGVGGNTGELFF. The CDR3 bases are TGTGCCAGCAGCTTAGGTGTGGGGGGGAACACCGGGGAGCTGTTTTTT.